This T cell receptor (beta chain) was observed in a study of monozygotic twins with inflammatory bowel disease. Study observations and caveats: Among patients, repertoires may have gained variability from differing immunosuppressive treatments.

CDR1 GTSNPN and CDR2 SVGIG come from the germline V gene (reference sequence). This CDR3 spans 16 amino acids. Concerning this clonotype itself: The antigen is not known.

For each CDR3 protein, TCRdb gives one entry from its re-call of the 5' RACE reads, without DNA. The ten most abundant clones cover around 2.3% of a sample with around 410,000 distinct CDR3 sequences. The sample was blood. The gene calls are TRBV30 and TRBJ2-7; the TCRdb call, TRBD1, lacks DNA for checking. This TCR derives from a human donor with ulcerative colitis or Crohn's disease, or a healthy co-twin of an affected twin (not recorded which). CDR3 protein: CAWSPAFGGGTYEQYF.